This TCR beta chain was identified during a study of T-cell reconstitution after alpha-beta-depleted transplantation in children. This clonotype was observed many times. Deletions cut 0 bases from V and 6 bases from J, with 15 bases between. CDR1 DFQATT and CDR2 SNEGSKA come from the germline V gene (reference sequence). The CDR3 has 15 residues. Library preparation (for TCRbeta) was performed with unique molecular identifiers. TCRdb re-called the PCR reads with MiXCR, one entry per CDR3 protein. The sample has some 340,000 distinct CDR3 sequences, approximately 10% seen once. The specimen comprised PBMCs from the stem cell graft donor, sampled from the stem cell graft. V is TRBV20-1 and J is TRBJ2-1; D is perhaps TRBD2 (5 bases). The TCR originated in a human donor who donated a stem cell graft to a child with acute lymphoblastic leukemia. The CDR3 is CSARDLTRWANEQFF. For the CDR3, the DNA is TGCAGTGCTAGAGATCTTACTAGGTGGGCCAATGAGCAGTTCTTC.